The 32 T cell receptor beta chains below all came from one sample that was sequenced in a study of CD8 T cells in ankylosing spondylitis. A single record per CDR3 protein comes from TCRdb applying MiXCR to the 5' RACE reads. Among 230,000 or so distinct CDR3 sequences listed, 20% to 30% were seen once. The sample comprised blood, either unsorted or a sorted T cell fraction (not recorded which). Receptors were obtained from a male donor with ankylosing spondylitis or in good health (not recorded which).

This clonotype was seen repeatedly, ten times or more. The chain recombines TRBV20-1 with TRBJ2-2; possibly TRBD1 for D (5 bases). V was trimmed by 5 bases and J by 5 bases, leaving 9 bases between them. Germline values: CDR1 DFQATT, CDR2 SNEGSKA (reference sequence). CDR3 size: 12 residues. The CDR3 DNA reads as TGCAGTGCTCGCGGACAAACCGGGGAGCTGTTTTTT. Translated, it gives CSARGQTGELFF.

V usage is TRBV28 and J usage is TRBJ2-5, with a tentative D call TRBD1 (6 bases). The CDR3 has 16 amino acids. Germline lookup yields CDR1 MDHEN and CDR2 SYDVKM. Trimming took off 5 bases at V and 5 bases at J, with 21 bases between the two ends. The CDR3 loop reads CASSDRAYRVRETQYF. CDR3 nucleotides: TGTGCCAGCAGTGACCGGGCCTACAGGGTACGCGAGACCCAGTACTTC. The whole variable domain, remainder taken from reference TRBV28 and TRBJ2-5, is DVKVTQSSRYLVKRTGEKVFLECVQDMDHENMFWYRQDPGLGLRLIYFSYDVKMKEKGDIPEGYSVSREKKERFSLILESASTNQTSMYLCASSDRAYRVRETQYFGPGTRLLVL.

The genes are TRBV28 and TRBJ1-2; D gene unclear. Between the trimmed V and J ends, which lost 2 bases and 4 bases, there was a span of 14 bases. This CDR3 comprises 15 residues. Germline loops: CDR1 MDHEN, CDR2 SYDVKM. CDR3: CASSLNPTTSYGYTF. Written as DNA, the CDR3 is TGTGCCAGCAGTTTAAACCCTACAACCTCCTATGGCTACACCTTC.

The chain couples TRBV20-1 to TRBJ2-7; TRBD1 might be the D (5 bases). This CDR3 has 16 residues. V lost 0 bases, J lost 12 bases, and 27 bases lay in between. Germline V gene sequence: CDR1 DFQATT, CDR2 SNEGSKA (reference sequence). CDR3 protein: CSARDRLGRGSLRAYF. The DNA of the CDR3 is TGCAGTGCTAGAGATCGGTTGGGTAGGGGATCCCTACGAGCGTACTTC.

V and J are TRBV20-1 and TRBJ2-1, with 13 bases that match TRBD2. The junction had 8 bases not matched to a gene; V was cut back by 5 bases and J by 4 bases. Looked up from germline, CDR1 is DFQATT and CDR2 is SNEGSKA (reference sequence). There are 16 residues in the CDR3. CDR3 DNA: TGCAGTGCTCGAGGGACTAGCGGGGACAAATACAATGAGCAGTTCTTC. Its translation: CSARGTSGDKYNEQFF.

This clonotype was picked up many times. The chain joins TRBV29-1 to TRBJ1-2; D gene uncertain. The CDR3 loop spans 11 amino acids. CDR1 and CDR2 (germline): SQVTM, ANQGSEA. The V and J ends lost 4 bases and 4 bases respectively, with 7 bases between them. The CDR3 spells CSVVGSYGYTF. In DNA, the CDR3 is TGCAGCGTTGTGGGGAGCTATGGCTACACCTTC. Based on the CDR3 plus reference TRBV29-1 and TRBJ1-2, the full variable domain is SAVISQKPSRDICQRGTSLTIQCQVDSQVTMMFWYRQQPGQSLTLIATANQGSEATYESGFVIDKFPISRPNLTFSTLTVSNMSPEDSSIYLCSVVGSYGYTFGSGTRLTVV.

The V and J genes are TRBV20-1 and TRBJ2-7; the D gene is possibly TRBD1 (8 bases). CDR1 and CDR2 (germline): DFQATT, SNEGSKA (reference sequence). The CDR3 length is 18 residues. V dropped 3 bases and J dropped 4 bases, with 28 bases sitting between them. CDR3: CSASHRGRAGEIFYEQYF. The CDR3 bases are TGCAGTGCTAGCCACAGGGGGAGGGCGGGGGAAATATTTTACGAGCAGTACTTC.

The chain links TRBV15 to TRBJ2-5; 9 bases are a match to TRBD1. The CDR3 is 16 amino acids. V lost 8 bases, J lost 4 bases, and 14 bases stayed unmatched. The V gene's germline CDR1 is LNHNV and CDR2 YYDKDF (reference sequence). CDR3 in DNA: TGTGCCACCGGTTCGGACAGAACAGGGGGCGGAGAGACCCAGTACTTC. Its translation: CATGSDRTGGGETQYF.

The V gene is TRBV20-1, the J gene TRBJ2-3, with TRBD1 matching 8 bases. In germline, CDR1 is DFQATT, CDR2 SNEGSKA (reference sequence). J gave up 4 bases and V 4 bases, and 10 bases lay outside the gene matches. CDR3 length: 15 amino acids. The chain's CDR3 is CSAKTRDRRADTQYF. CDR3 sequence (DNA): TGCAGTGCTAAAACCCGGGACAGGAGGGCAGATACGCAGTATTTT.

This clonotype was seen at least ten times. The J gene is TRBJ1-3, the V gene TRBV15, with 10 positions matching TRBD1. Germline CDR1 reads LNHNV; CDR2 reads YYDKDF (reference sequence). The ends lost 3 bases at V and 5 bases at J; junction bases unmatched: 7. The CDR3 spans 16 residues. The CDR3 DNA follows: TGTGCCACCAGCAGGAAAGGGACAGGGGTGAGAAACACCATATATTTT. Translation gives CATSRKGTGVRNTIYF.

V is TRBV5-8 and J is TRBJ2-2; D possibly corresponds to TRBD2 (5 bases). This CDR3 contains 14 residues. The germline V and J ends were trimmed by 4 bases and 7 bases, with 14 bases remaining between them. From germline, CDR1 is SGHTS and CDR2 YDEGEE. CDR3 nucleotides: TGTGCCAGCAGCCCCGGGATACTGAGCGGGGAGCTGTTTTTT. Amino acids: CASSPGILSGELFF. Based on the CDR3 plus reference TRBV5-8 and TRBJ2-2, the full variable domain is EAGVTQSPTHLIKTRGQQATLRCSPISGHTSVYWYQQALGLGLQFLLWYDEGEERNRGNFPPRFSGRQFPNYSSELNVNALELEDSALYLCASSPGILSGELFFGEGSRLTVL.

This clonotype appeared a few times. J is TRBJ2-1 and V is TRBV11-2; D call uncertain. The V end lost 1 base, the J end lost 4 bases, and 17 bases lay between the germline ends. Germline values: CDR1 SGHAT, CDR2 FQNNGV. The CDR3 contains 17 residues. The CDR3 DNA reads TGTGCCAGCAGCTTAGTTGGGCGTTTAGGCGGATACAATGAGCAGTTCTTC. It specifies CASSLVGRLGGYNEQFF.

This clonotype was observed at least ten times. The chain combines TRBV3-1 with TRBJ2-3, with 8 bases lining up with TRBD2. This CDR3 region has 16 residues. The trim removed 4 bases at V and 4 bases at J, leaving 10 bases unmatched. Per germline, CDR1 LGHDT and CDR2 YNNKEL (reference sequence). The CDR3 bases are TGTGCCAGCAGCCCCGACGGGGGGGCGGGGGCAGATACGCAGTATTTT. This sequence encodes CASSPDGGAGADTQYF.

The V gene is TRBV29-1, the J gene TRBJ2-7, with D uncertain. This CDR3 contains 13 residues. CDR1 and CDR2 from the germline V gene are SQVTM and ANQGSEA. V lost 5 bases, J lost 3 bases, and 14 bases lay in between. The DNA of the CDR3 is TGCAGCGTTCAGGACCCCGGCTTCTACGAGCAGTACTTC. This encodes CSVQDPGFYEQYF.

V is TRBV5-1 and J is TRBJ2-3; TRBD2 matches at 12 bases. CDR3 length: 16 amino acids. Trimming cost V 3 bases and J 2 bases; bases outside gene matches: 4. Per the germline V gene, CDR1 is SGHRS and CDR2 is YFSETQ. The CDR3 loop reads CASSSPSGGATDTQYF. The CDR3 bases are TGCGCCAGCAGCTCTCCTAGCGGGGGGGCCACAGATACGCAGTATTTT.

V usage is TRBV20-1 and J usage is TRBJ2-5, with D perhaps TRBD1 or TRBD2 (5 bases each). Germline CDR1 reads DFQATT; CDR2 reads SNEGSKA (reference sequence). This CDR3 has 14 amino acids. Trimming pared 7 bases from V and 2 bases from J, leaving 17 bases between. CDR3 nucleotides: TGCAGTGGCAGGGAGCGGATTCAACAAGAGACCCAGTACTTC. Residues: CSGRERIQQETQYF.

J is TRBJ1-2 and V is TRBV10-3; D possibly corresponds to TRBD1 (6 bases). With 8 bases removed from V and 4 bases from J, the gap between germline ends came to 17 bases. Germline V gene sequence: CDR1 ENHRY, CDR2 SYGVKD. The CDR3 is 14 amino acids. Written as DNA, the CDR3 is TGTGCCATCTCGGACAGTTCCCAAAGCTATGGCTACACCTTC. Its translation: CAISDSSQSYGYTF.

The J gene is TRBJ2-3, the V gene TRBV9; 8 bases map to TRBD1. Germline-derived CDR1 and CDR2 are SGDLS and YYNGEE. Losses at the gene ends were 1 base for V and 6 bases for J; bases not matched to a gene: 4. This CDR3 region has 14 residues. The CDR3 reads CASSVQGAQDTQYF. DNA for the CDR3: TGTGCCAGCAGCGTACAGGGGGCGCAGGATACGCAGTATTTT.

A few counts support this clonotype. V gene TRBV10-2 combines with J gene TRBJ2-3; D remains unclear. The germline V gene encodes CDR1 WSHSY and CDR2 SAAADI. The CDR3 totals 13 residues. The V and J ends lost 3 bases and 1 base respectively, with 5 bases between them. In DNA, the CDR3 is TGCGCCAGCAGTGATGGGGGCACAGATACGCAGTATTTT. As protein: CASSDGGTDTQYF.

This clonotype was counted only a few times. V usage is TRBV12-3 or TRBV12-4 and J usage is TRBJ1-2, with D perhaps matching TRBD1 (5 bases). CDR3 length equals 14 residues. V lost 4 bases, J lost 2 bases, and 11 bases lay in between. DNA for the CDR3: TGTGCCAGCAGTTCCCGGGGCACGAACTATGGCTACACCTTC. Encoded protein: CASSSRGTNYGYTF.

The DNA of the CDR3 is TGTGCCAGCAGTAGGGGGCTCCTAGTGGCCGGGGAGCTGTTTTTT. Translating gives CASSRGLLVAGELFF. The chain recombines TRBV12-3 or TRBV12-4 with TRBJ2-2; 7 bases map to TRBD1. Losses at the gene ends were 5 bases for V and 6 bases for J; bases not matched to a gene: 9. The CDR3 has 15 residues.

J is TRBJ2-2 and V is TRBV12-3 or TRBV12-4; weak D call: TRBD2 (5 bases). The V end was cut by 4 bases, the J end by 6 bases, with 6 bases between. This CDR3 contains 12 residues. CDR3 sequence reads: CASSSRAGELFF. The CDR3 nucleotides are TGTGCCAGCAGTTCGAGGGCCGGGGAGCTGTTTTTT.

The genes are TRBV20-1 and TRBJ2-1; TRBD2 agrees at 8 bases. CDR1 is DFQATT and CDR2 is SNEGSKA in the germline V gene (reference sequence). Trimming took 3 bases from V and 10 from J; bases not matched to a gene: 11. CDR3 size: 14 residues. The CDR3 DNA follows: TGCAGTGCTAGGGCCGGGGGGGTATCTGAAGAGCAGTTCTTC. Translation: CSARAGGVSEEQFF.

V is TRBV20-1 and J is TRBJ2-3; no clear D gene. Trimming pared 7 bases from V and 8 bases from J, leaving 19 bases between. Germline CDR1 DFQATT, CDR2 SNEGSKA (reference sequence). The CDR3 covers 13 residues. The CDR3 DNA is TGCAGTGTATCCCAGCGTGGGCGTCTTACGCAGTATTTT. Translating it yields CSVSQRGRLTQYF.

This clonotype occurred many times. The chain links TRBV20-1 to TRBJ2-5; 9 nucleotides match TRBD1. The CDR3 has 15 residues. The ends lost 3 bases at V and 0 bases at J; junction bases unmatched: 5. Germline CDR1 DFQATT, CDR2 SNEGSKA (reference sequence). CDR3 sequence (DNA): TGCAGTGCTAGCTTCGGACAGGGGTACCAAGAGACCCAGTACTTC. Residues: CSASFGQGYQETQYF.

V gene TRBV20-1 combines with J gene TRBJ2-2; 10 bases align to TRBD2. Per the germline V gene, CDR1 is DFQATT and CDR2 is SNEGSKA (reference sequence). CDR3 length: 17 amino acids. Trimming cost V 1 base and J 1 base; bases outside gene matches: 6. For the CDR3, the DNA is TGCAGTGCTAGAGGTGGAGCGGGGGGGATGAACACCGGGGAGCTGTTTTTT. Its protein is CSARGGAGGMNTGELFF.

This clonotype has a handful of counts. The chain links TRBV7-9 to TRBJ2-1, with a weak D call TRBD2 (5 bases). The ends were cut back, 5 bases at V and 0 bases at J, with 8 bases in the middle. The germline V gene encodes CDR1 SEHNR and CDR2 FQNEAQ (reference sequence). The CDR3 runs 14 residues. For the CDR3, the DNA is TGTGCCAGCAGCCTGGAGGTCTCCTACAATGAGCAGTTCTTC. It translates to CASSLEVSYNEQFF.

This clonotype was observed at least ten times. This chain connects TRBV28 to TRBJ2-7, with D tentatively TRBD1 (5 bases). Looked up from germline, CDR1 is MDHEN and CDR2 is SYDVKM. V was clipped by 7 bases and J by 10 bases, with 20 bases between them. The CDR3 extends over 13 amino acids. The CDR3 loop is CASTSGQDIFQYF. In DNA, the CDR3 is TGTGCCAGCACCTCCGGTCAGGACATATTTCAGTACTTC.

Written as DNA, the CDR3 is TGTGCCAGCAGCTTAGATCAGGGGACCCAAGAGACCCAGTACTTC. Protein sequence: CASSLDQGTQETQYF. The chain links TRBV7-9 to TRBJ2-5, with TRBD1 as a possible D gene (6 bases). The CDR3 contains 15 residues. Per the germline V gene, CDR1 is SEHNR and CDR2 is FQNEAQ (reference sequence). V was trimmed by 1 base and J by 1 base, leaving 10 bases between them.

This clonotype came up a few times. The CDR3 DNA sequence: TGTGCCAGCAGTTATAGCGGGGACAGCCGGGGCAATGAGCAGTTCTTC. Translated, it gives CASSYSGDSRGNEQFF. The chain couples TRBV2 to TRBJ2-1, with D tentatively TRBD2 (8 bases). The CDR3 has 16 amino acids. Germline CDR1 and CDR2: SNHLY and FYNNEI. Trimming removed 5 bases from V and 6 bases from J, with 20 bases in between.

About this clonotype itself: At one end the junction does not follow the germline gene, possibly because of a read error. The J gene is TRBJ2-5, the V gene TRBV9, with TRBD2 matching over 10 bases. CDR3 length: 18 amino acids. Germline V gene lookup returns CDR1 SGDLS and CDR2 YYNGEE. The CDR3 DNA reads as TGTGCCAGCCCGGGCAGCGGGGGGGCGGCGGGGTACCAAGAGACCCGGTACTTC. This translates into CASPGSGGAAGYQETRYF.

This clonotype was seen at least ten times. This rearrangement joins TRBV24-1 to TRBJ1-6; no firm D call. Germline V gene sequence: CDR1 KGHDR, CDR2 SFDVKD. Trimming took 9 bases from V and 10 from J, leaving 9 bases between them. The CDR3 is 11 residues long. The CDR3 sequence is CATRPGSPLHF. The CDR3 DNA reads as TGTGCCACCCGACCGGGATCACCCCTCCACTTT.